In its sample, the clone carrying this TCR beta chain was seen once. The assay was immunoSEQ multiplex PCR, and TCRdb's table has in-frame clones only and misses some. The sample shows 300,000 to 450,000 clones, roughly 84% of them seen only once. This specimen comes from a study of Ad26.COV2.S vaccination and SARS-CoV-2 variants. Study at large: The authors gave Ad26.COV2.S intramuscularly, either once or twice 56 days apart.

Treatment defined: 19 received Ad26.COV2.S at low or high dose, single or two shots; about 5 received placebo; per-sample allocation not given. Repertoires come from day 63 after the first vaccine or placebo injection. Vaccine was an Ad26 vector expressing Wuhan-strain SARS-CoV-2 spike. This TCR came from a person between 18 and 65 years old who received the Ad26.COV2.S COVID-19 vaccine or a placebo. The specimen was peripheral blood, collected in a trial of Ad26.COV2.S vaccine versus placebo.

The CDR3 DNA is TGTGCCAGCAGCTTCGGAGACGGGGAGCTGTTTTTT. Amino acid sequence: CASSFGDGELFF. V gene TRBV7-9 combines with J gene TRBJ2-2; D gene ambiguous. V lost 3 bases to trimming and J lost 7 bases, with 6 bases between them. CDR1 and CDR2 from the germline V gene are SEHNR and FQNEAQ (reference sequence). The CDR3 spans 12 residues.